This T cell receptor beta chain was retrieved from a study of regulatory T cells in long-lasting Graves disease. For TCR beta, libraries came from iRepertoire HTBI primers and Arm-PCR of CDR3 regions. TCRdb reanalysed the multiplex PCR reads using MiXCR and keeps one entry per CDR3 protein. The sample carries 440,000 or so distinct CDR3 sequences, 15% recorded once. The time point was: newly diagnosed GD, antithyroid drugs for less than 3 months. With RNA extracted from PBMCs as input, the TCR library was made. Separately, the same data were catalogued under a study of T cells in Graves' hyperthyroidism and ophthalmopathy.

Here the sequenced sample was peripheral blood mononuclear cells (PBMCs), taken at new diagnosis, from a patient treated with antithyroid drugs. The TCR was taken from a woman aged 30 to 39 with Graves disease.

The CDR3 reads CASSPAGGPAEQFF. CDR3 nucleotides: TGTGCCAGTAGTCCAGCGGGAGGACCTGCTGAGCAGTTCTTC. This chain connects TRBV19 to TRBJ2-1; 9 nucleotides align to TRBD2. The length of the CDR3 is 14 residues. CDR1 LNHDA and CDR2 SQIVND come from the germline V gene (reference sequence). The trim removed 5 bases at V and 9 bases at J, leaving 8 bases unmatched. Full variable domain (remainder filled in from reference TRBV19 and TRBJ2-1): DGGITQSPKYLFRKEGQNVTLSCEQNLNHDAMYWYRQDPGQGLRLIYYSQIVNDFQKGDIAEGYSVSREKKESFPLTVTSAQKNPTAFYLCASSPAGGPAEQFFGPGTRLTVL.